This entry features one T cell receptor beta chain sequence. Its antigen remains unknown. In the PCR, 60 Vbeta and 13 Jbeta primers were used. The assay was immunoSEQ multiplex PCR, and TCRdb's table has in-frame clones only and misses some. The table lists around 120,000 clones, 80% of them singletons. The data stem from a study of cytomegalovirus exposure and HLA in healthy donors. Study-wide findings and caveats: Despite most TCR sequences being rare, some public TCRs occurred in many donors.

Germline values: CDR1 SGHTA, CDR2 FQGNSA. The germline V and J ends were trimmed by 4 bases and 0 bases, with 6 bases remaining between them. The CDR3 contains 13 residues. V usage is TRBV7-2 and J usage is TRBJ1-1; unclear D gene. Source material: PBMCs. The receptor was derived from a female donor in good health and CMV-seropositive. This CDR3 reads CASSSQMNTEAFF. In nucleotides, the CDR3 is TGTGCCAGCAGCTCACAGATGAACACTGAAGCTTTCTTT.